This entry is about one T cell receptor (beta chain). Repertoires were generated with immunoSEQ multiplex PCR, while TCRdb's copy carries only in-frame clones and drops some. The sample includes about 250,000 clones, roughly 84% of them seen just once. This entry comes from a study of blood T cell repertoires in COVID-19. Across the whole study: Nucleic acid was either cDNA or gDNA, and it came from T cells, B-cell-depleted T cells, or PBMCs.

Germline CDR1 is SGHDN and CDR2 is FVKESK. The CDR3 length is 16 residues. The ends lost 2 bases at V and 3 bases at J; junction bases unmatched: 7. The sequencing input was peripheral blood. The rearrangement links TRBV14 to TRBJ2-1, with 7 bases identical to TRBD2. This receptor was taken from a woman in her forties who had recovered from COVID-19. The DNA of the CDR3 is TGTGCCAGCAGCCAACATGGGGGGGTTAACTACAATGAGCAGTTCTTC. Residues: CASSQHGGVNYNEQFF.